The 14 T cell receptor beta chains given below trace back to one sample, sequenced in a study of human T cells and chemical hapten exposure. From the RACE reads, TCRdb called clonotypes with MiXCR, one entry per CDR3 protein. The sample contains roughly 130,000 distinct CDR3 sequences, approximately 10% of which appear only once. Time point defined: patch test 3, about 24 weeks after DPC sensitization. The treatment is: therapeutic diphenylcyclopropenone sensitization with weekly scalp DPC. Here the sequenced sample was whole blood, taken in connection with sensitization to the hapten diphenylcyclopropenone (DPC). These receptors all come from a woman between 45 and 65 years old with alopecia areata. Some clones in this sample may be carry-over from other donors' samples.

This clonotype turned up a few times. CDR3 amino acids: CATSRGRFEQFF. CDR3 nucleotide sequence: TGTGCCACCAGCAGAGGCAGGTTTGAGCAGTTCTTC. The J gene is TRBJ2-1, the V gene TRBV15; no clear D gene. Per germline, CDR1 LNHNV and CDR2 YYDKDF (reference sequence). This CDR3 region has 12 residues. V lost 1 base, J lost 9 bases, and 7 bases lay in between.

Note on this clonotype: The CDR3 ends on some other residue instead of the conserved phenylalanine or tryptophan, so this is likely a read error. The V call is TRBV29-1, the J call TRBJ2-5, with 8 positions matching TRBD1. The V gene end was trimmed by 6 bases and the J gene end by 1 base; junction bases not matched to a gene: 4. CDR3 length: 13 residues. Germline values: CDR1 SQVTM, CDR2 ANQGSEA. The DNA of the CDR3 is TGCAGCGTGCTAGGGACAGGCCAAGAGACCCAGTACTTA. Its protein is CSVLGTGQETQYL.

This clonotype appeared a few times. This chain uses TRBV6-2 or TRBV6-3 with TRBJ1-1; tentatively, D is TRBD1 (5 bases). From germline, CDR1 is MNHEY and CDR2 SVGEGT. The CDR3 extends over 14 amino acids. V was shortened by 2 bases and J by 3 bases, with 10 bases between the two germline ends. DNA of the CDR3: TGTGCCAGCAGTTACGACAGAACTTACACTGAAGCTTTCTTT. Encoded protein: CASSYDRTYTEAFF.

A word on this clonotype: The germline gene is not matched at one end of the junction; a read error may be the cause. V usage is TRBV7-2 and J usage is TRBJ1-6; no clear D gene. Germline lookup yields CDR1 SGHTA and CDR2 FQGNSA. The CDR3 has 16 residues. CDR3 nucleotide sequence: TGTGCCAGCAGCTCAGCCCCCGGGATTGGAATTTCACCCCTCAACTTT. Amino acid sequence: CASSSAPGIGISPLNF.

The chain uses TRBV9 and TRBJ1-2; D may be TRBD1 (5 bases). Germline V gene sequence: CDR1 SGDLS, CDR2 YYNGEE. The CDR3 runs to 15 residues. Deletions cut 3 bases from V and 7 bases from J, with 19 bases between. The CDR3 sequence: CASSAGGEPSGGYTF. As DNA, the CDR3 is TGTGCCAGCAGCGCCGGGGGAGAACCTTCAGGTGGCTACACCTTC.

The chain recombines TRBV7-9 with TRBJ2-3, with TRBD2 as a possible D gene (6 bases). Between the trimmed V and J ends, which lost 5 bases and 0 bases, there was a span of 18 bases. The germline V gene encodes CDR1 SEHNR and CDR2 FQNEAQ (reference sequence). There are 17 residues in the CDR3. The CDR3 bases are TGTGCCAGCAGCCTAGGACGGCGGGGAGCCAGCACAGATACGCAGTATTTT. Its protein product is CASSLGRRGASTDTQYF.

This clonotype has just a few counts. This chain links TRBV27 with TRBJ2-4; TRBD2 agrees at 9 bases. Germline CDR1 is MNHEY and CDR2 is SMNVEV (reference sequence). V lost 6 bases to trimming and J lost 6 bases; unmatched junction nucleotides: 6. The CDR3 loop spans 14 amino acids. CDR3 region: CASRIAGELNIQYF. The CDR3 DNA reads as TGTGCCAGCAGGATAGCGGGAGAACTAAACATTCAGTACTTC.

The chain is built from TRBV7-2 and TRBJ1-5; D possibly corresponds to TRBD1 (5 bases). The V end was cut by 2 bases, the J end by 9 bases, with 14 bases between. The CDR3 extends over 14 amino acids. CDR1 is SGHTA and CDR2 is FQGNSA in the germline V gene. The chain's CDR3 is CASSLKTGGGPQHF. For the CDR3, the DNA is TGTGCCAGCAGCTTAAAAACCGGCGGGGGGCCCCAGCATTTT.

V usage is TRBV12-3 or TRBV12-4 and J usage is TRBJ1-5, with D unclear. V dropped 5 bases and J dropped 4 bases, with 15 bases sitting between them. CDR3 length: 15 residues. The CDR3, as DNA: TGTGCCAGCAGTACAAGTCGGACTGGGAATCAGCCCCAGCATTTT. Amino acid sequence: CASSTSRTGNQPQHF.

V is TRBV18 and J is TRBJ1-1, with 7 nucleotides matching TRBD1. V shed 3 bases and J 0 bases; nucleotides not matched to a gene: 7. The germline V gene encodes CDR1 KGHSH and CDR2 LQKENI. The CDR3 covers 16 residues. This CDR3 is CASSPGQLGMNTEAFF. The CDR3, as DNA: TGTGCCAGCTCACCGGGACAGCTAGGAATGAACACTGAAGCTTTCTTT.

This clonotype was recorded many times. The gene calls are TRBV3-1 and TRBJ2-1; D remains unclear. This CDR3 is 12 amino acids long. Trimming cost V 3 bases and J 9 bases, with 9 bases left between them. Germline V gene data show CDR1 as LGHDT and CDR2 as YNNKEL (reference sequence). In nucleotides, the CDR3 is TGTGCCAGCAGCCAGGTTAGCAGTGAGCAGTTCTTC. Encoded protein: CASSQVSSEQFF.

V gene TRBV20-1 combines with J gene TRBJ1-1; 9 positions match TRBD1. V gave up 0 bases and J gave up 5 bases; unmatched junction bases: 7. This CDR3 comprises 15 residues. From germline, CDR1 is DFQATT and CDR2 SNEGSKA (reference sequence). The CDR3 protein is CSARDTGTGKTEAFF. The CDR3 DNA sequence: TGCAGTGCTAGAGATACCGGGACAGGGAAGACTGAAGCTTTCTTT.

The chain joins TRBV12-3 or TRBV12-4 to TRBJ2-4, with D possibly TRBD2 on 5 matching bases. The CDR3 has 12 residues. V lost 6 bases and J lost 8, with 11 bases in between. The CDR3 protein is CASSGIADIQYF. The CDR3 DNA reads TGTGCCAGCAGCGGGATTGCAGACATTCAGTACTTC.

In regard to this clonotype: Compared with germline, one end of the junction differs, possibly owing to a read error. This chain links TRBV5-1 with TRBJ1-5; 12 bases are a match to TRBD1. Germline CDR1 reads SGHRS; CDR2 reads YFSETQ. The CDR3 runs to 16 residues. The CDR3 sequence: CASSLRDRGLQSAPAF. The CDR3 nucleotides are TGCGCCAGCAGCCTTCGGGACAGGGGGCTGCAATCAGCCCCAGCATTT. The full variable domain, completed using reference TRBV5-1 and TRBJ1-5, is KAGVTQTPRYLIKTRGQQVTLSCSPISGHRSVSWYQQTPGQGLQFLFEYFSETQRNKGNFPGRFSGRQFSNSRSEMNVSTLELGDSALYLCASSLRDRGLQSAPAFGDGTRLSIL.